This T cell receptor beta chain was identified in a study of T cell responses to AZD1222 COVID-19 vaccine. The table came from immunoSEQ multiplex PCR; TCRdb's copy has only in-frame clones and leaves some out. The data hold 90,000 to 150,000 clones, with approximately 86% observed a single time. The germline V gene has CDR1 GTSNPN and CDR2 SVGIG (reference sequence). CDR3 length: 17 amino acids. J lost 0 bases, V lost 0 bases, and 4 bases had no gene match. General study points: Donors skewed white British and female; clonal diversity was possibly underestimated. None of the repertoires were sampled until the peak T cell response had passed.

In regard to this clone: The antigen is not known.

This TCR came from an adult who received the AZD1222 COVID-19 vaccine. The chain joins TRBV30 to TRBJ2-2; 10 bases are shared with TRBD2. The specimen was peripheral blood, collected 28 days after the second AZD1222 dose. CDR3 protein: CAWSVLAGASNTGELFF. The CDR3 region has the DNA TGTGCCTGGAGTGTGCTAGCGGGGGCCTCGAACACCGGGGAGCTGTTTTTT.